This T cell receptor beta chain comes out of a study of shared clonotypes between healthy human individuals. Each sample came from a Caucasian adult donor living in Nashville, Tennessee. V gave up 7 bases and J gave up 0 bases, with 13 bases separating them. The CDR3 has 14 residues. Germline loops: CDR1 MNHEY, CDR2 SVGAGI. Study results and limitations: As a rule, naive subsets had a larger estimated richness than memory subsets.

Per the study methods: There were no quality scores in the junction-only immunoSEQ sequences, so filtering differed. The assay was immunoSEQ multiplex PCR, and TCRdb's table has in-frame clones only and misses some. That table supplies the V and J calls and clone size; D and trimming were determined from the DNA. The sample carries some 1,400,000 clones, 95% to 97% recorded once. About this clone itself: What it binds is not known.

Input material: naive CD4+ T cells sorted from blood. Subset given: CD45RA+ positively selected. The receptor was derived from a man aged 25-45 years in good health. The chain links TRBV6-5 to TRBJ2-7, with D possibly matching TRBD2 (6 bases). The CDR3 DNA reads as TGTGCCAGCACCCTTAGCGGTAGCTCCTACGAGCAGTACTTC. Amino acid sequence: CASTLSGSSYEQYF.